The clone carrying this TCR beta chain appeared a few times. Its matching antigen is unknown. Trimming shortened V by 0 bases and J by 4 bases, and 15 bases separated the two germline ends. This CDR3 comprises 16 residues. CDR1 SGHDT and CDR2 YYEEEE come from the germline V gene. From the reads, TCRdb called clonotypes with MiXCR, one entry per CDR3 protein. The sample yields about 160,000 distinct CDR3 sequences, 15% to 20% seen once. The source of the sample is a study of T cell repertoires in cytomegalovirus infection. Study at large: It was the public TCR beta signatures that indicated both CMV infection and matching HLA type.

Findings and limits, study-wide: Cumulative frequency of public TCR beta families picked out carriers of CMV plus the relevant HLA. Dominating the ex vivo response were TCR beta clonotypes that were CMV-specific and HLA-C-restricted.

Sequences were obtained from CD8+ T cells from PBMCs. This clonotype was sampled from a human donor in good health (CMV status not recorded). Some clones in this sample may be carry-over from other donors' samples. This chain joins TRBV5-6 and TRBJ2-3; the D gene is possibly TRBD1 (6 bases). As DNA, the CDR3 is TGTGCCAGCAGCTTGGTGCGCTCGGACAGCCCAGATACGCAGTATTTT. Protein sequence: CASSLVRSDSPDTQYF. The full variable domain, with the rest looked up from reference TRBV5-6 and TRBJ2-3, is DAGVTQSPTHLIKTRGQQVTLRCSPKSGHDTVSWYQQALGQGPQFIFQYYEEEERQRGNFPDRFSGHQFPNYSSELNVNALLLGDSALYLCASSLVRSDSPDTQYFGPGTRLTVL.